Ten or more counts support the clone carrying this TCR beta chain. As yet, its antigen is unknown. J lost 6 bases, V lost 6 bases, and 8 bases had no gene match. Germline V gene data show CDR1 as DFQATT and CDR2 as SNEGSKA (reference sequence). This CDR3 is 13 amino acids long. Individual cDNA molecules received unique molecular identifiers. TCRdb processed the 5' RACE reads anew with MiXCR; each CDR3 protein has one entry. In the table there are tens of thousands of distinct CDR3 sequences, 9.3% of which are singletons. This specimen belongs to a study of early T cells in non-severe SARS-CoV-2 infection. At the level of the study: Unpaired chains resulted from sequencing bulk RNA of unsorted whole blood. Study-level points and caveats: Anti-spike CD8 responses were favored in VDJdb matching, and private and CD4 specificities were missed.

The rearrangement links TRBV20-1 to TRBJ2-7; 10 nucleotides align to TRBD2. The specimen sequenced was whole blood. This TCR came from an adult who was a healthcare worker with PCR-confirmed SARS-CoV-2 infection or an uninfected control (not recorded which). The CDR3 sequence: CSASGTSESEQYF. In DNA form, the CDR3 reads TGCAGTGCATCCGGGACTAGCGAAAGCGAGCAGTACTTC.